The 2 T cell receptor beta chains below were found in one sample sequenced in a study of blood T cell repertoires in COVID-19. Some clones are missing from TCRdb's copy, which holds only in-frame ones; the method was immunoSEQ multiplex PCR. The sample includes over 200,000 clones, over 75% seen only once; the top ten take roughly a sixth. Sequencing input: PBMCs or T cells enriched from blood (not recorded which). These receptors originate from a man aged 18 to 30 who had recovered from COVID-19.

The V gene is TRBV2, the J gene TRBJ1-1; D is undetermined. From germline, CDR1 is SNHLY and CDR2 FYNNEI. V lost 8 bases, J lost 5 bases, and 12 bases lay in between. This CDR3 comprises 12 residues. CDR3 protein: CASVPVSTEAFF. The CDR3 DNA reads as TGTGCCAGCGTTCCTGTATCGACTGAAGCTTTCTTT.

The chain carries TRBV12-3 or TRBV12-4 and TRBJ1-2; perhaps TRBD1 as D (6 bases). CDR3 size: 13 residues. V lost 7 bases and J 1 base, leaving 10 bases between the germline ends. CDR3: CASNADSNYGYTF. The CDR3, as DNA: TGTGCCAGCAACGCGGACAGTAACTATGGCTACACCTTC.